This T cell receptor beta chain was documented in a study of Graves' ophthalmopathy and Graves' hyperthyroidism. V was pared by 5 bases and J by 6 bases, with 17 bases between. The CDR3 is 15 amino acids. RNA transcripts provided the template for amplifying TCR beta CDR3 regions. The workflow started with a first-round RT-PCR run with HTBI primers and then moved on to a second-round multiplex PCR. TCRdb re-analysed the multiplex PCR reads in MiXCR, keeping a single row per CDR3 protein. The sample holds about 620,000 distinct CDR3 sequences; 20% to 25% are singletons and the top ten take around 6.5%. This clonotype was seen ten or more times.

Sequencing input: peripheral blood. This TCR was recovered from a young woman with stable Graves' hyperthyroidism. Some clones in this sample may be carry-over from other donors' samples. This sequence joins TRBV12-3 or TRBV12-4 and TRBJ1-5; TRBD1 is a possible D gene (5 bases). The chain's CDR3 is CASSTEVGVAQPQHF. In nucleotides, the CDR3 is TGTGCCAGCAGTACAGAGGTGGGGGTCGCTCAGCCCCAGCATTTT.